Following are 9 T cell receptor beta chains from one sample sequenced in a study of T cell repertoires in ileal Crohn's disease (dated by TCRdb to about 2019). Library prep was done by the immunoSEQ multiplex PCR assay. Entries here come from immuneACCESS through TCRdb and include only in-frame sequences with V and J called. Some clones fail to appear in such tables; in the studies checked, an unresolved V gene covers under half of the shortfall, and the cause of the remainder is unknown. The sample table shows more than 10,000 clones, and approximately 81% are seen once. The ten largest clonotypes hold approximately 17% of the sample. This specimen's time point label, per the study, means: neoterminal ileum biopsy at postoperative endoscopy, about 6 months after surgery. Sequenced: ileal tissue. These receptors were collected from an adult with Crohn's disease.

The J gene is TRBJ2-5, the V gene TRBV20-1; D is ambiguous. CDR3 length: 11 residues. Germline loops: CDR1 DFQATT, CDR2 SNEGSKA (reference sequence). Trimming shortened V by 6 bases and J by 2 bases, and 7 bases separated the two germline ends. In nucleotides, the CDR3 is TGCAGTGCCGCCCGGCAAGAGACCCAGTACTTC. Amino acids: CSAARQETQYF.

CDR3 residues: CASRDPDRAGELFF. CDR3 bases: TGTGCCAGCAGAGACCCAGACAGGGCCGGGGAGCTGTTTTTT. This rearrangement joins TRBV25-1 to TRBJ2-2; 7 bases fit TRBD1. The CDR3 is 14 residues long. Trimming removed 6 bases from V and 6 bases from J; junction bases left unmatched: 7. CDR1 MGHDK and CDR2 SYGVNS come from the germline V gene.

The CDR3 protein is CAWNRVNTGELFF. CDR3 sequence (DNA): TGTGCCTGGAACAGGGTAAACACCGGGGAGCTGTTTTTT. This chain connects TRBV30 to TRBJ2-2; D might be TRBD1 (6 bases). The CDR3 is 13 amino acids. Per germline, CDR1 GTSNPN and CDR2 SVGIG (reference sequence). The V and J ends lost 4 bases and 2 bases respectively, with 8 bases between them.

The rearrangement joins TRBV28 to TRBJ1-3, with 9 positions matching TRBD1. V lost 3 bases, J lost 3 bases, and 18 bases stayed unmatched. CDR3 length: 20 residues. Germline V gene data show CDR1 as MDHEN and CDR2 as SYDVKM. The CDR3 is CASSFIRWTGVKRVGNTIYF. CDR3 nucleotide sequence: TGTGCCAGCAGTTTTATTCGGTGGACAGGGGTCAAGAGGGTTGGAAACACCATATATTTT.

This chain uses TRBV6-5 with TRBJ2-7; maybe TRBD2 (5 bases). This CDR3 contains 14 residues. Trimming took off 2 bases at V and 7 bases at J, with 15 bases between the two ends. From germline, CDR1 is MNHEY and CDR2 SVGAGI. The CDR3: CASSYRVSGWEQYF. The CDR3 bases are TGTGCCAGCAGTTACCGGGTCTCGGGGTGGGAGCAGTACTTC.

In its sample, this clone was seen once. The rearrangement joins TRBV10-1 to TRBJ2-3, with TRBD2 identical over 12 bases. Per germline, CDR1 WNHNN and CDR2 SYGVQD (reference sequence). With 4 bases clipped from V and 2 bases from J, the junction kept 1 base outside the gene matches. The CDR3 is 15 residues long. CDR3 residues: CASSGTSGATDTQYF. CDR3 sequence (DNA): TGCGCCAGCAGTGGGACTAGCGGGGCCACAGATACGCAGTATTTT.

On this clone itself: Other DNA sequences of this sample code for an identical CDR3. The V and J genes are TRBV4-2 and TRBJ1-4; maybe TRBD1 (6 bases). Trimming left V 3 bases short and J 8 bases short, with 13 bases between. The CDR3 runs 14 residues. From germline, CDR1 is LGHNA and CDR2 YNFKEQ. The DNA for the CDR3 is TGTGCCAGCAGCCAGGGACATGGGTACGAAAAACTGTTTTTT. It specifies CASSQGHGYEKLFF.

The rearrangement uses TRBV6-5 and TRBJ2-1, with D tentatively TRBD2 (5 bases). Germline assignment: CDR1 MNHEY and CDR2 SVGAGI. Trimming shortened V by 7 bases and J by 2 bases, and 9 bases separated the two germline ends. The CDR3 covers 13 residues. The CDR3 loop is CASTYGTYNEQFF. Here the CDR3 DNA reads TGTGCCAGCACCTACGGGACCTACAATGAGCAGTTCTTC.

The chain recombines TRBV29-1 with TRBJ2-3; D is possibly TRBD2 (6 bases). CDR1 SQVTM and CDR2 ANQGSEA come from the germline V gene. The length of the CDR3 is 15 residues. The V end lost 2 bases, the J end lost 3 bases, and 15 bases lay between the germline ends. DNA for the CDR3: TGCAGCGTTGAACCGGGACTCGGATCAACAGATACGCAGTATTTT. The encoded protein is CSVEPGLGSTDTQYF.